This passage covers 27 T cell receptor beta chains from one sample sequenced in a study of patients and donors after allogeneic stem cell transplantation. TCRdb passed the RT-PCR reads through MiXCR, listing each CDR3 protein once. In the table there are about a million distinct CDR3 sequences, roughly 17% of which are singletons. The sample consisted of blood, either unsorted or a sorted T cell fraction (not recorded which). The receptors come from a human donor who was either an allogeneic HSCT recipient or a stem cell or donor lymphocyte infusion donor (not recorded which). It is not recorded whose cells these are; they may come from a transplant donor.

The rearrangement links TRBV4-3 to TRBJ2-1; D gene unclear. The CDR3 has 14 residues. With 1 base removed from V and 6 bases from J, the gap between germline ends came to 10 bases. Germline V gives CDR1 LGHNA, CDR2 YSLEER. CDR3 DNA sequence: TGCGCCAGCAGCCAAGGGATCTTGGGCAATGAGCAGTTCTTC. This codes for CASSQGILGNEQFF.

This clonotype has a handful of counts. The V and J genes are TRBV6-1 and TRBJ1-5, with TRBD1 identical over 8 bases. V gave up 5 bases and J gave up 5 bases; unmatched junction bases: 11. Germline CDR1 reads MNHNS; CDR2 reads SASEGT. The CDR3 sequence is 16 residues long. The CDR3 region has the DNA TGTGCCAGCAGTCCCCAGCCGGGACAGGCCTATCAGCCCCAGCATTTT. Residues: CASSPQPGQAYQPQHF.

This clonotype was seen repeatedly, ten times or more. The chain employs TRBV5-1 and TRBJ2-3; D is unresolved. This CDR3 region has 11 residues. Germline loops: CDR1 SGHRS, CDR2 YFSETQ. V lost 7 bases and J lost 4, with 7 bases in between. CDR3: CASQSADTQYF. CDR3 coding DNA: TGCGCCAGCCAAAGTGCAGATACGCAGTATTTT.

This clonotype was recorded a few times. The J gene is TRBJ1-4, the V gene TRBV29-1, with TRBD1 matching over 7 bases. Germline V lookup: CDR1 SQVTM, CDR2 ANQGSEA. This CDR3 is 14 amino acids long. Germline trimming cut 6 bases from V and 7 bases from J; bases unmatched to any gene: 11. The CDR3 DNA reads as TGCAGCGTACGACTGACAGGGCGTGGTGAAAAACTGTTTTTT. It yields the protein CSVRLTGRGEKLFF.

CDR3: CASSGLGGGASRTDTQYF. In nucleotides, the CDR3 is TGTGCCAGCAGCGGCCTTGGCGGGGGGGCTTCAAGGACAGATACGCAGTATTTT. V is TRBV11-2 and J is TRBJ2-3; TRBD2 agrees at 9 bases. The CDR3 covers 18 residues. The J segment lost 3 bases and the V segment lost 5 bases, leaving 15 bases of the junction unmatched. CDR1 SGHAT and CDR2 FQNNGV come from the germline V gene.

Only a few counts were recorded for this clonotype. This rearrangement joins TRBV6-1 to TRBJ1-2; D is undetermined. Germline V gives CDR1 MNHNS, CDR2 SASEGT. Trimming stripped 6 bases from V and 6 bases from J, with 14 bases between. The CDR3 is 13 residues long. CDR3 sequence: CASRDGPLHGYTF. The CDR3 nucleotides read TGTGCCAGCAGAGACGGGCCCCTCCATGGCTACACCTTC.

The V and J genes are TRBV7-9 and TRBJ2-5; TRBD2 might be the D (5 bases). Trimming removed 4 bases from V and 5 bases from J, with 20 bases in between. Germline V gene lookup returns CDR1 SEHNR and CDR2 FQNEAQ (reference sequence). This CDR3 spans 16 amino acids. CDR3 sequence: CASSSTTNPLSETQYF. CDR3 nucleotides: TGTGCCAGCAGCTCTACGACTAACCCCCTCTCGGAGACCCAGTACTTC.

The rearrangement joins TRBV5-6 to TRBJ1-6, with 7 bases identical to TRBD1. Germline V gene lookup returns CDR1 SGHDT and CDR2 YYEEEE. V gave up 4 bases and J gave up 7 bases; unmatched junction bases: 11. This CDR3 spans 16 amino acids. CDR3 sequence: CASSTLGQTLNSPLHF. The CDR3 DNA reads TGTGCCAGCAGCACCCTGGGACAGACACTAAATTCACCCCTCCACTTT.

The chain recombines TRBV7-2 with TRBJ2-1, with D hard to call. This CDR3 contains 14 residues. Germline CDR1 and CDR2: SGHTA and FQGNSA. Trimming took 5 bases from V and 2 from J, leaving 10 bases between them. The CDR3 sequence: CASSPVDPYNEQFF. DNA of the CDR3: TGTGCCAGCAGCCCCGTGGACCCCTACAATGAGCAGTTCTTC.

This clonotype was seen a handful of times. V usage is TRBV5-1 and J usage is TRBJ2-2, with 11 bases that match TRBD2. V lost 0 bases, J lost 1 base, and 5 bases stayed unmatched. Germline CDR1 and CDR2: SGHRS and YFSETQ. The CDR3 is 18 amino acids. The CDR3: CASSLGTSGGLNTGELFF. CDR3 bases: TGCGCCAGCAGCTTGGGTACTAGCGGGGGCTTGAACACCGGGGAGCTGTTTTTT.

This clonotype came up a few times. The V call is TRBV12-3 or TRBV12-4, the J call TRBJ2-7; the match to TRBD1 covers 7 bases. There are 13 residues in the CDR3. Trimming at V came to 7 bases and at J to 5 bases, leaving 8 bases not matched to a gene. The CDR3 DNA reads TGTGCCAGCACCGACCGGACAGGCGACGAGCAGTACTTC. Encoded protein: CASTDRTGDEQYF.

In its sample, this clonotype was seen a few times. The chain joins TRBV6-5 to TRBJ2-3; D unclear. V was pared by 4 bases and J by 0 bases, with 8 bases between. CDR1 and CDR2 from the germline V gene are MNHEY and SVGAGI. CDR3 length: 14 amino acids. The CDR3 nucleotides are TGTGCCAGCAGTTCGTGGGGAAGCACAGATACGCAGTATTTT. This translates into CASSSWGSTDTQYF.

This clonotype turned up a few times. This chain links TRBV5-1 with TRBJ1-5; D is undetermined. The CDR3 consists of 15 residues. The germline V gene has CDR1 SGHRS and CDR2 YFSETQ. The germline V and J ends were trimmed by 0 bases and 6 bases, with 13 bases remaining between them. The DNA for the CDR3 is TGCGCCAGCAGCTTGGAATGGGGAAAAGGTCAGCCCCAGCATTTT. This sequence encodes CASSLEWGKGQPQHF.

The CDR3: CASSLRGTSSTEAFF. DNA of the CDR3: TGTGCCAGCAGCTTACGTGGGACCTCCTCGACTGAAGCTTTCTTT. The chain uses TRBV7-3 and TRBJ1-1, with D perhaps TRBD1 (5 bases). Germline loops: CDR1 SGHTA, CDR2 FQGTGA. There are 15 residues in the CDR3. The V end was cut by 2 bases, the J end by 5 bases, with 15 bases between.

The chain is built from TRBV4-3 and TRBJ2-7; D assignment may be TRBD1 or TRBD2 (5 bases each). Trimming stripped 4 bases from V and 3 bases from J, with 13 bases between. Germline V CDR1 and CDR2: LGHNA, YSLEER. The CDR3 loop spans 14 amino acids. CDR3 in DNA: TGCGCCAGCAGCCTTGCGACGGGGCTCTACGAGCAGTACTTC. Protein sequence: CASSLATGLYEQYF.

Comment on this clonotype: A read error may explain this, as a much larger clone is one base away. This chain links TRBV9 with TRBJ1-2; D possibly corresponds to TRBD1 (5 bases). The CDR3 sequence is 13 residues long. Germline CDR1 reads SGDLS; CDR2 reads YYNGEE. Trimming took 1 base from V and 6 from J, leaving 10 bases between them. Here the CDR3 reads CASSVQGRDGYTF. DNA of the CDR3: TGTGCCAGCAGCGTACAGGGAAGGGATGGCTACACCTTC. The whole variable domain, filled in from reference TRBV9 and TRBJ1-2, reads DSGVTQTPKHLITATGQRVTLRCSPRSGDLSVYWYQQSLDQGLQFLIQYYNGEERAKGNILERFSAQQFPDLHSELNLSSLELGDSALYFCASSVQGRDGYTFGSGTRLTVV.

This clonotype has only a few counts. This sequence joins TRBV15 and TRBJ2-1; no reliable D call. Germline V gene sequence: CDR1 LNHNV, CDR2 YYDKDF (reference sequence). This CDR3 comprises 14 residues. V was cut by 0 bases and J by 7 bases, with 10 bases left in between. The CDR3 loop is CATSRDPSRNEQFF. CDR3 bases: TGTGCCACCAGCAGAGACCCCAGTAGGAATGAGCAGTTCTTC.

CDR3 loop: CASSPSGKDTDTQYF. The CDR3 DNA follows: TGTGCCAGTAGCCCTAGCGGGAAAGACACAGATACGCAGTATTTT. J is TRBJ2-3 and V is TRBV19, with 9 positions matching TRBD2. The V and J ends lost 6 bases and 2 bases, in that order; junction bases with no gene match: 6. The CDR3 runs to 15 residues. Germline assignment: CDR1 LNHDA and CDR2 SQIVND (reference sequence).

In its sample, this clonotype was seen a few times. The rearrangement links TRBV11-2 to TRBJ2-3; TRBD1 aligns across 10 bases. Germline CDR1 SGHAT, CDR2 FQNNGV. V trimming: 6 bases; J trimming: 4 bases; junction bases outside the gene matches: 13. This CDR3 has 17 residues. The CDR3 DNA reads TGTGCCAGCAGGGGGACAGGGGACGGTTATGTTGCAGATACGCAGTATTTT. Amino acids: CASRGTGDGYVADTQYF. Combining the CDR3 with reference TRBV11-2 and TRBJ2-3 gives the whole variable domain EAGVAQSPRYKIIEKRQSVAFWCNPISGHATLYWYQQILGQGPKLLIQFQNNGVVDDSQLPKDRFSAERLKGVDSTLKIQPAKLEDSAVYLCASRGTGDGYVADTQYFGPGTRLTVL.

V gene TRBV4-2 combines with J gene TRBJ2-3; 10 nucleotides align to TRBD2. Germline CDR1 LGHNA, CDR2 YNFKEQ. This CDR3 contains 16 residues. Losses at the gene ends were 0 bases for V and 6 bases for J; bases not matched to a gene: 6. CDR3 sequence: CASSQEKRGGRDTQYF. Here the CDR3 DNA reads TGTGCCAGCAGCCAAGAAAAGCGGGGGGGCCGTGATACGCAGTATTTT.

This clonotype was found a few times. Germline and junction disagree at one end, which may indicate a read error. The J gene is TRBJ1-1, the V gene TRBV7-7, with D uncertain. The V gene's germline CDR1 is SSHAT and CDR2 FNYEAQ (reference sequence). This CDR3 contains 14 residues. CDR3 bases: TGTGCTAGCAGCCCGTTTGGACTGAACACTGAAGCTTTCTTT. This encodes CASSPFGLNTEAFF.

The V call is TRBV12-3 or TRBV12-4, the J call TRBJ2-1, with 15 nucleotides matching TRBD2. The V gene end was trimmed by 5 bases and the J gene end by 0 bases; junction bases not matched to a gene: 11. This CDR3 contains 20 residues. This chain's CDR3 is CASSNLGTSGGKSSYNEQFF. The CDR3 DNA reads as TGTGCCAGCAGTAACCTCGGGACTAGCGGGGGGAAGAGCTCCTACAATGAGCAGTTCTTC.

This clonotype has just a few counts. This rearrangement joins TRBV12-3 or TRBV12-4 to TRBJ1-5; D gene unclear. This CDR3 comprises 13 residues. Trimming left V 5 bases short and J 4 bases short, with 9 bases between. The CDR3 sequence: CASSKKRNQPQHF. The DNA of the CDR3 is TGTGCCAGCAGTAAAAAGAGGAATCAGCCCCAGCATTTT.

V usage is TRBV7-8 and J usage is TRBJ2-3, with D perhaps TRBD2 (5 bases). V was cut by 5 bases and J by 5 bases, with 23 bases left in between. CDR1 is SGHVS, CDR2 FQNEAQ, per germline. This CDR3 contains 17 residues. CDR3 region: CASSRSLALKPKDTQYF. Here the CDR3 DNA reads TGTGCCAGCAGCAGATCTCTAGCTCTTAAGCCCAAAGATACGCAGTATTTT.

This clonotype was counted between two and nine times. This chain uses TRBV29-1 with TRBJ1-2; a possible D gene is TRBD1 (6 bases). Germline V gives CDR1 SQVTM, CDR2 ANQGSEA. The germline V and J ends were trimmed by 6 bases and 0 bases, with 11 bases remaining between them. The CDR3 is 13 residues long. CDR3 coding DNA: TGCAGCGTCCAATCAGGGGCTAACTATGGCTACACCTTC. Its translation: CSVQSGANYGYTF. The variable domain in full, with the rest retrieved from reference TRBV29-1 and TRBJ1-2, is SAVISQKPSRDICQRGTSLTIQCQVDSQVTMMFWYRQQPGQSLTLIATANQGSEATYESGFVIDKFPISRPNLTFSTLTVSNMSPEDSSIYLCSVQSGANYGYTFGSGTRLTVV.

In this sample, this clonotype turned up a few times. The V call is TRBV20-1, the J call TRBJ2-4; D unclear. The CDR3 is 13 residues long. Germline V gene sequence: CDR1 DFQATT, CDR2 SNEGSKA (reference sequence). V lost 1 base, J lost 7 bases, and 11 bases lay in between. CDR3 in amino acids: CSARGPGLNIQYF. The CDR3 coding sequence is TGCAGTGCTAGAGGGCCTGGTCTTAACATTCAGTACTTC.

This clonotype was seen only a few times. The V call is TRBV7-2, the J call TRBJ2-7, with 8 bases aligning to TRBD2. CDR1 is SGHTA and CDR2 is FQGNSA in the germline V gene. The CDR3 runs 15 residues. After removal of 2 bases from V and 3 bases from J, the junction contained 6 bases not matched to a gene. The CDR3 coding sequence is TGTGCCAGCAGCTTATCCGGGGGGGATGTCTACGAGCAGTACTTC. Translated: CASSLSGGDVYEQYF.